These 24 T cell receptor beta chains originate from one sample sequenced in a study of graft-versus-host responses after intestinal transplantation (dated by TCRdb to 2020 to 2022). These receptors lack a known antigen. Preparation of the library involved the immunoSEQ multiplex PCR assay. TCRdb took over this immuneACCESS table, retaining in-frame rearrangements with V and J assigned. Such tables are incomplete; in checked studies, under half of the missing clones stem from an unresolved V gene, and the remainder is unexplained. In all, the sample holds about 97,000 clones, and 91% of those were seen once. The ten biggest clones cover about 0.18% of the sample. Reading the label with the study, this specimen's time point is: cells obtained before transplantation from donor or recipient. Sequences were derived from unstimulated CD4+ T cells sorted from spleen or lymph node cells, sampled before transplant. These receptors were obtained from a human donor who was the organ donor for an intestinal transplant.

V and J are TRBV6-5 and TRBJ1-5, with TRBD1 identical over 9 bases. This CDR3 has 15 residues. Germline V lookup: CDR1 MNHEY, CDR2 SVGAGI. J was trimmed by 6 bases and V by 5 bases; bases with no gene match: 8. CDR3 loop: CASSATGGHGQPQHF. The CDR3 nucleotides are TGTGCCAGCAGTGCGACAGGGGGTCACGGTCAGCCCCAGCATTTT.

The chain has TRBV5-4 and TRBJ2-5; a possible D gene is TRBD1 (5 bases). The CDR3 sequence is 15 residues long. From germline, CDR1 is SGHNT and CDR2 YYREEE (reference sequence). Trimming cost V 0 bases and J 5 bases, with 14 bases left between them. The DNA for the CDR3 is TGTGCCAGCAGCTTGGCAGGGTTACGAAGTGAGACCCAGTACTTC. It specifies CASSLAGLRSETQYF.

Notes on this clone: The junction differs from germline at one of its ends, possibly a read error. The V gene is TRBV6-6, the J gene TRBJ1-2, with a possible D match to TRBD1 (6 bases). Germline CDR1 is MNHNY and CDR2 is SVGAGI (reference sequence). CDR3 size: 11 residues. CDR3 DNA: TGTGCCAGCAGTTACCTCCAGGGGTCTAACTTC. Amino acid sequence: CASSYLQGSNF.

This rearrangement joins TRBV7-2 to TRBJ1-1; D ambiguous. The V and J ends lost 3 bases and 4 bases respectively, with 21 bases between them. The CDR3 has 17 amino acids. The germline V gene encodes CDR1 SGHTA and CDR2 FQGNSA. CDR3 sequence: CASSFPRGLWYGTEAFF. The DNA of the CDR3 is TGTGCCAGCAGCTTCCCGCGGGGTTTATGGTATGGCACTGAAGCTTTCTTT.

The chain combines TRBV11-2 with TRBJ2-5; D is perhaps TRBD1 (5 bases). Germline V gives CDR1 SGHAT, CDR2 FQNNGV. This CDR3 has 15 residues. V was pared by 4 bases and J by 2 bases, with 14 bases between. This chain's CDR3 is CASSSGTTVQETQYF. The CDR3 DNA is TGTGCCAGCAGCTCTGGTACGACAGTACAAGAGACCCAGTACTTC.

The chain combines TRBV7-2 with TRBJ2-4; the match to TRBD1 covers 7 bases. The V gene end was trimmed by 5 bases and the J gene end by 0 bases; junction bases not matched to a gene: 10. The CDR3 runs to 17 residues. Per the germline V gene, CDR1 is SGHTA and CDR2 is FQGNSA. The DNA for the CDR3 is TGTGCCAGCAGCGAACGACAGGGCCAAGTAGCCAAAAACATTCAGTACTTC. Protein product: CASSERQGQVAKNIQYF.

The V gene is TRBV27, the J gene TRBJ2-7; TRBD2 agrees at 9 bases. The germline V gene encodes CDR1 MNHEY and CDR2 SMNVEV (reference sequence). The V and J ends lost 6 bases and 0 bases, in that order; junction bases with no gene match: 3. This CDR3 region has 14 residues. The CDR3 DNA sequence: TGTGCCAGCAGCTTGCGGGGGGGCTCCTACGAGCAGTACTTC. Protein: CASSLRGGSYEQYF.

V gene TRBV19 combines with J gene TRBJ1-5; 7 bases fit TRBD1. The CDR3 consists of 15 residues. Germline CDR1 LNHDA, CDR2 SQIVND (reference sequence). V was clipped by 6 bases and J by 4 bases; unmatched bases: 9. CDR3 nucleotides: TGTGCCAGTAGGACCCACGGGACAGATAATCAGCCCCAGCATTTT. Translating gives CASRTHGTDNQPQHF. The full variable domain, its missing parts supplied by reference TRBV19 and TRBJ1-5, is DGGITQSPKYLFRKEGQNVTLSCEQNLNHDAMYWYRQDPGQGLRLIYYSQIVNDFQKGDIAEGYSVSREKKESFPLTVTSAQKNPTAFYLCASRTHGTDNQPQHFGDGTRLSIL.

CDR3 sequence: CASRDWAGETQYF. CDR3 DNA sequence: TGTGCCAGCAGGGACTGGGCGGGCGAGACCCAGTACTTC. The chain uses TRBV27 and TRBJ2-5; possible D gene TRBD2, 5 bases. V lost 6 bases and J 5 bases, leaving 13 bases between the germline ends. CDR3 size: 13 residues. The germline V gene encodes CDR1 MNHEY and CDR2 SMNVEV (reference sequence).

This sequence joins TRBV18 and TRBJ2-2; D ambiguous. Germline CDR1 is KGHSH and CDR2 is LQKENI. This CDR3 has 15 amino acids. Trimming shortened V by 2 bases and J by 1 base, and 8 bases separated the two germline ends. CDR3 region: CASSPIAGNTGELFF. For the CDR3, the DNA is TGTGCCAGCTCACCAATCGCAGGGAACACCGGGGAGCTGTTTTTT.

The V and J genes are TRBV6-5 and TRBJ2-2; TRBD1 matches at 11 bases. Germline CDR1 MNHEY, CDR2 SVGAGI. The junction had 5 bases not matched to a gene; V was cut back by 2 bases and J by 6 bases. The length of the CDR3 is 16 residues. CDR3 coding DNA: TGTGCCAGCAGTTACCGTAGGGGACAGGGGGCCGGGGAGCTGTTTTTT. This gives the protein CASSYRRGQGAGELFF.

This chain joins TRBV6-5 and TRBJ2-7; D might be TRBD1 (5 bases). V lost 2 bases and J lost 1, with 9 bases in between. The CDR3 loop spans 14 amino acids. Germline values: CDR1 MNHEY, CDR2 SVGAGI. The CDR3 protein is CASSYRTGSYEQYF. The CDR3 coding sequence is TGTGCCAGCAGTTACCGTACAGGATCCTACGAGCAGTACTTC.

J is TRBJ2-2 and V is TRBV10-2; TRBD1 matches at 8 bases. CDR3 length equals 18 residues. Germline V gene lookup returns CDR1 WSHSY and CDR2 SAAADI. V was pared by 0 bases and J by 5 bases, with 11 bases of the junction left unmatched. The CDR3 DNA reads TGCGCCAGCAGTGAGTCGAATCGGGACAGGAGACTGACCGGGGAGCTGTTTTTT. It is translated as CASSESNRDRRLTGELFF.

V is TRBV11-2 and J is TRBJ1-4; TRBD1 matches at 8 bases. With V trimmed by 5 bases and J by 7 bases, 6 bases remained unmatched. The germline V gene has CDR1 SGHAT and CDR2 FQNNGV. CDR3 length: 14 amino acids. CDR3 bases: TGTGCCAGCAGCGCGACAGGGGCAAGTGAAAAACTGTTTTTT. Translating it yields CASSATGASEKLFF.

This clone was seen a handful of times. This chain connects TRBV7-2 to TRBJ1-3, with TRBD1 as a possible D gene (5 bases). Trimming cost V 0 bases and J 1 base, with 7 bases left between them. The germline CDR1 and CDR2 sequences are SGHTA and FQGNSA. This CDR3 is 15 amino acids long. Here the CDR3 reads CASSLAQGSGNTIYF. In DNA, the CDR3 is TGTGCCAGCAGCTTAGCCCAGGGTTCTGGAAACACCATATATTTT.

The V and J genes are TRBV15 and TRBJ2-3; possible D gene TRBD2, 6 bases. V was pared by 0 bases and J by 4 bases, with 20 bases between. Germline CDR1 is LNHNV and CDR2 is YYDKDF (reference sequence). The CDR3 runs to 18 residues. The CDR3 protein is CATSRDMGSGSFADTQYF. CDR3 DNA sequence: TGTGCCACCAGCAGAGATATGGGGAGCGGGTCGTTCGCAGATACGCAGTATTTT.

This chain joins TRBV20-1 and TRBJ1-2; possibly TRBD1 for D (5 bases). The CDR3 sequence is 10 residues long. V shed 4 bases and J shed 12 bases, with 12 bases lying between them. From germline, CDR1 is DFQATT and CDR2 SNEGSKA (reference sequence). CDR3 region: CSATGALHTF. DNA of the CDR3: TGCAGTGCTACTGGGGCTCTTCACACCTTC.

Here the CDR3 reads CASSSLPQGTDTQYF. The CDR3 bases are TGCGCCAGCAGCTCCCTACCTCAGGGGACAGATACGCAGTATTTT. The gene calls are TRBV5-1 and TRBJ2-3, with D maybe TRBD1 (6 bases). CDR1 is SGHRS, CDR2 YFSETQ, per germline. The CDR3 loop spans 15 amino acids. Trimming stripped 3 bases from V and 3 bases from J, with 14 bases between.

The chain has TRBV7-9 and TRBJ1-1; TRBD1 agrees at 9 bases. Germline V gene lookup returns CDR1 SEHNR and CDR2 FQNEAQ (reference sequence). Trimming cost V 4 bases and J 1 base; bases outside gene matches: 4. The CDR3 spans 15 residues. The CDR3 DNA is TGTGCCAGCAGCTCTACAGGGGGCGAGAACACTGAAGCTTTCTTT. This gives the protein CASSSTGGENTEAFF.

The chain links TRBV28 to TRBJ2-7, with 9 bases that match TRBD1. Germline V gene lookup returns CDR1 MDHEN and CDR2 SYDVKM. The CDR3 is made up of 15 amino acids. The V and J ends lost 6 bases and 2 bases, in that order; junction bases with no gene match: 8. The CDR3 sequence: CASSPGQGLTYEQYF. The CDR3 bases are TGTGCCAGCAGCCCGGGACAGGGCCTAACCTACGAGCAGTACTTC.

V gene TRBV4-1 combines with J gene TRBJ2-5; D is unclear. V was trimmed by 1 base and J by 4 bases, leaving 7 bases between them. Germline values: CDR1 MGHRA, CDR2 YSYEKL. The CDR3 is 13 residues long. This chain's CDR3 is CASSQGLGETQYF. CDR3 DNA sequence: TGCGCCAGCAGCCAAGGTCTAGGAGAGACCCAGTACTTC.

This chain connects TRBV4-3 to TRBJ2-7; no reliable D call. CDR1 is LGHNA and CDR2 is YSLEER in the germline V gene. This CDR3 contains 15 residues. Trimming removed 0 bases at V and 0 bases at J, with 9 bases between. CDR3 DNA sequence: TGCGCCAGCAGCCAAGATGCCCGGTTCTCCTACGAGCAGTACTTC. Its protein product is CASSQDARFSYEQYF.

The chain carries TRBV4-2 and TRBJ2-7; no clear D. The CDR3 is made up of 14 amino acids. The germline gives CDR1 LGHNA, CDR2 YNFKEQ. Trimming left V 4 bases short and J 2 bases short, with 12 bases between. The CDR3: CASSPPHRAYEQYF. The DNA of the CDR3 is TGTGCCAGCAGCCCTCCGCACAGAGCCTACGAGCAGTACTTC.

V is TRBV5-6 and J is TRBJ2-1, with a possible D match to TRBD1 (6 bases). Trimming stripped 0 bases from V and 1 base from J, with 20 bases between. This CDR3 is 19 amino acids long. Germline V gene lookup returns CDR1 SGHDT and CDR2 YYEEEE. The CDR3 reads CASSLVRNWGLSSYNEQFF. The CDR3 DNA sequence: TGTGCCAGCAGCTTGGTACGGAACTGGGGGCTGTCATCCTACAATGAGCAGTTCTTC.